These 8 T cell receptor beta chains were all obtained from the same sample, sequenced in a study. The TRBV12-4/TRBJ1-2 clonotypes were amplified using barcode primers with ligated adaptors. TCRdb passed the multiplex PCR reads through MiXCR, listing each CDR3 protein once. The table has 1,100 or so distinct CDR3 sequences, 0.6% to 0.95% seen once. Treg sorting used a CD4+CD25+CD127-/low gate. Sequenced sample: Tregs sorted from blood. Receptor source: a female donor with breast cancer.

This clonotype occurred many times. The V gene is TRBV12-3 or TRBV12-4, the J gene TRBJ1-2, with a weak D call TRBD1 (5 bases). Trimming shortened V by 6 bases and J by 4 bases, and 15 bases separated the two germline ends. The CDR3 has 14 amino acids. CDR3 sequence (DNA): TGTGCCAGCAGACCAGAACAGGCCACCTATGGCTACACCTTC. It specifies CASRPEQATYGYTF.

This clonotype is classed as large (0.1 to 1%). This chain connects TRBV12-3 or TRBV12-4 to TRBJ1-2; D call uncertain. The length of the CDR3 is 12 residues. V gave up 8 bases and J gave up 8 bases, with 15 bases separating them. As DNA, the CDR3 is TGTGCCAGCTTCGGCAGCTATACCGGCTACACCTTC. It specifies CASFGSYTGYTF.

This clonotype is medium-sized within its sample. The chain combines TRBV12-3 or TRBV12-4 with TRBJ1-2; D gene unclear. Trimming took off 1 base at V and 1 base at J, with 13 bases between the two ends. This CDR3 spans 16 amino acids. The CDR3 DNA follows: TGTGCCAGCAGTTTAGGGGCAGGAGCGAATAACTATGGCTACACCTTC. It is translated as CASSLGAGANNYGYTF.

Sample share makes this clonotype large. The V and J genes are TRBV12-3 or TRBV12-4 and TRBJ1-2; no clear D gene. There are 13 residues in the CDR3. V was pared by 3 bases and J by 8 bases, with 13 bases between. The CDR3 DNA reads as TGTGCCAGCAGTTTTGTCGGATGGAACGGCTACACCTTC. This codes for CASSFVGWNGYTF.

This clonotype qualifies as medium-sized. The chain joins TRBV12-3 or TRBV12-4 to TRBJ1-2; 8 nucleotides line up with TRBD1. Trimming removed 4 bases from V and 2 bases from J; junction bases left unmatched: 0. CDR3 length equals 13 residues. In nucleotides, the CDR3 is TGTGCCAGCAGTTGGGACAGGAACTATGGCTACACCTTC. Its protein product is CASSWDRNYGYTF.

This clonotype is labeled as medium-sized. In nucleotides, the CDR3 is TGTGCCAGCAGTTTTGGCGGGACAGGGAATGGCTACACCTTC. It translates to CASSFGGTGNGYTF. The chain uses TRBV12-3 or TRBV12-4 and TRBJ1-2; 9 positions agree with TRBD1. The CDR3 totals 14 residues. The V segment lost 3 bases and the J segment 6 bases; nucleotides outside the gene matches: 5.

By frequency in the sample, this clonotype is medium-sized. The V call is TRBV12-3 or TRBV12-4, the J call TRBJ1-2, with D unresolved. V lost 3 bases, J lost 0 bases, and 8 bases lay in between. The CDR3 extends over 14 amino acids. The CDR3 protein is CASSFGIANYGYTF. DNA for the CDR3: TGTGCCAGCAGTTTCGGGATAGCTAACTATGGCTACACCTTC.

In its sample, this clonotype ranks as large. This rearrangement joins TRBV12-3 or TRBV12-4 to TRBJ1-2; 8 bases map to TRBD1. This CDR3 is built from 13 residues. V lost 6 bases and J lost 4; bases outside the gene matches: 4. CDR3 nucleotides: TGTGCCAGCAGGAGGACAGGGACCTATGGCTACACCTTC. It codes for CASRRTGTYGYTF.